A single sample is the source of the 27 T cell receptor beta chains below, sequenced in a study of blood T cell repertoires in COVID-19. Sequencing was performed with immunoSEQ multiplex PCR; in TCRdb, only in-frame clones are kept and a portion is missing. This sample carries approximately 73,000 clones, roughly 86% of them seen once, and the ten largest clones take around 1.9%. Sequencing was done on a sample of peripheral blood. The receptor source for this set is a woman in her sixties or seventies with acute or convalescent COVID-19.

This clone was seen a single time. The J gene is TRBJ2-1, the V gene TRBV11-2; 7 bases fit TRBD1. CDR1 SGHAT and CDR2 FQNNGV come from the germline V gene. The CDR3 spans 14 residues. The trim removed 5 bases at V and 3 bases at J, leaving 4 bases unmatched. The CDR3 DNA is TGTGCCAGCAGCGACAGGGCTGACTACAATGAGCAGTTCTTC. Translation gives CASSDRADYNEQFF.

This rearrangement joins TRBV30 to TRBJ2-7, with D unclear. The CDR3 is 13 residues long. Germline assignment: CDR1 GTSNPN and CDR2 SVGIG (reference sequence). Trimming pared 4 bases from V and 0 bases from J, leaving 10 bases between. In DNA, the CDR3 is TGTGCCTGGATCCCGATTAGCTCCTACGAGCAGTACTTC. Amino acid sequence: CAWIPISSYEQYF.

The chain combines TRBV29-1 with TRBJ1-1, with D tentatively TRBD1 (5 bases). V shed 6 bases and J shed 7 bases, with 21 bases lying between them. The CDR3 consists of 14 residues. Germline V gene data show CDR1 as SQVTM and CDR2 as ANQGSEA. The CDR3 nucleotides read TGCAGCGTCGATGGACCGGTAGGGGTCCGTGAAGCTTTCTTT. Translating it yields CSVDGPVGVREAFF.

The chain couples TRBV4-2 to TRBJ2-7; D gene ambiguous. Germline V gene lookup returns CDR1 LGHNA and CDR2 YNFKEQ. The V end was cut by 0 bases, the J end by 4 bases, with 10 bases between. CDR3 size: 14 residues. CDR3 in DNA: TGTGCCAGCAGCCAAGATCGGTATATTTACGAGCAGTACTTC. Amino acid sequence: CASSQDRYIYEQYF.

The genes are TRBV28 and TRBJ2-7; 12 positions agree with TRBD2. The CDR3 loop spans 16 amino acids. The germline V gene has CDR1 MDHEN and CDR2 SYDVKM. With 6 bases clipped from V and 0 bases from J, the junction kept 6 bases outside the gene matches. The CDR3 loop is CASSLGLAGNSYEQYF. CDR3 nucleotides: TGTGCCAGCAGCCTCGGACTAGCGGGAAACTCCTACGAGCAGTACTTC.

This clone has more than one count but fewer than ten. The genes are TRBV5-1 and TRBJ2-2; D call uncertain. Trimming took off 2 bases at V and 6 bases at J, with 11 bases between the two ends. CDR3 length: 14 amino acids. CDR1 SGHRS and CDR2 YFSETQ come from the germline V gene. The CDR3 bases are TGCGCCAGCAGCTTCGGTGCCTTGCCCGGGGAGCTGTTTTTT. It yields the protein CASSFGALPGELFF.

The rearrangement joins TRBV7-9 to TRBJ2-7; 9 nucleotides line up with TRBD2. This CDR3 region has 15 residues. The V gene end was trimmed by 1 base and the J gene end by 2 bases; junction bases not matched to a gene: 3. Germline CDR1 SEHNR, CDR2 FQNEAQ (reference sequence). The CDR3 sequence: CASSLEVAGAYEQYF. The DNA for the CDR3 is TGTGCCAGCAGCTTAGAGGTAGCGGGAGCCTACGAGCAGTACTTC.

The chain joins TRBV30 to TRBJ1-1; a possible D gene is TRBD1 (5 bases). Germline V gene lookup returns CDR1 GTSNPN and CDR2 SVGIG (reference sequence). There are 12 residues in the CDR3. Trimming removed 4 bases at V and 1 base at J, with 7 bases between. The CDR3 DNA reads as TGTGCCTGGACAGGACAGAACACTGAAGCTTTCTTT. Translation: CAWTGQNTEAFF.

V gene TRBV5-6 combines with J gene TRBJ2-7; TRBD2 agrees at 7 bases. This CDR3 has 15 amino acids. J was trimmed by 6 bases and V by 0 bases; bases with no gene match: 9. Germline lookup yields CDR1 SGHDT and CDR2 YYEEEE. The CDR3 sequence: CASSLAGLGSTEQYF. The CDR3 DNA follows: TGTGCCAGCAGCTTGGCCGGACTAGGGTCGACCGAGCAGTACTTC.

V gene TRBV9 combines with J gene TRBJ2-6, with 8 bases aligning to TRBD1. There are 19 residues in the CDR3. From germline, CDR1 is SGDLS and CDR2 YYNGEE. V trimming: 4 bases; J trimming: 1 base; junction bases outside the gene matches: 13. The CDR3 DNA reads TGTGCCAGCAGCTTACGCCCGGGACAGGAGTTTTCTGGGGCCAACGTCCTGACTTTC. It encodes CASSLRPGQEFSGANVLTF.

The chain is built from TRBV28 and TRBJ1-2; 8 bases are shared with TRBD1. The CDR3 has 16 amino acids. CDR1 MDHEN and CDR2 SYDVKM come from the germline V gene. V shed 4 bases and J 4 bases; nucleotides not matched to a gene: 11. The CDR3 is CASSSQGARTSYGYTF. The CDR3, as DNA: TGTGCCAGCAGTTCTCAGGGGGCGCGAACCAGCTATGGCTACACCTTC.

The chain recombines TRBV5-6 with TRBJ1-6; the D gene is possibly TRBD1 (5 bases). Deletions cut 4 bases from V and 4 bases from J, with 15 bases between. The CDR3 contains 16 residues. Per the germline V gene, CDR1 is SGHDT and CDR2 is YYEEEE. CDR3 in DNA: TGTGCCAGCAGCAATCTAGGGGAACGATATAATTCACCCCTCCACTTT. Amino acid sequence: CASSNLGERYNSPLHF.

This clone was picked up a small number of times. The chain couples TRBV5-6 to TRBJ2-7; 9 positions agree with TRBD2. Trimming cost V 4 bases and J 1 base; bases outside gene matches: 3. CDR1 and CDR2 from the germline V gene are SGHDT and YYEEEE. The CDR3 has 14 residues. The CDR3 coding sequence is TGTGCCAGCAGCCAGACTAGCGGTTCCTACGAGCAGTACTTC. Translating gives CASSQTSGSYEQYF.

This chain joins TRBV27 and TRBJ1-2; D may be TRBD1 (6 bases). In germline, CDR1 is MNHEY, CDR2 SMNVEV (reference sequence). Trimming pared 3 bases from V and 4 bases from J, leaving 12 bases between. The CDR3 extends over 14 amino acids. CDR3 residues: CASSFNRDLYGYTF. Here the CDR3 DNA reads TGTGCCAGCAGTTTTAACAGGGACCTCTATGGCTACACCTTC.

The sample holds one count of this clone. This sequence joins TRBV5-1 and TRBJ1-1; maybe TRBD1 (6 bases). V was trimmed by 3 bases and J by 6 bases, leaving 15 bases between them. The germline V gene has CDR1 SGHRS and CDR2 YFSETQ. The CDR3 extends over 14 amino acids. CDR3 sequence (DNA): TGCGCCAGCAGCTATCCCCGGGAGGGGGCTGAAGCTTTCTTT. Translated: CASSYPREGAEAFF.

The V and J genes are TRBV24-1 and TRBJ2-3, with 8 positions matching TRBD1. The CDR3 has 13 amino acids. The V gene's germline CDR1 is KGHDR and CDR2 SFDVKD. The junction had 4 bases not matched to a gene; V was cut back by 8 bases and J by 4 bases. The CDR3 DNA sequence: TGTGCCACCACTGGACAGGGTTCAGATACGCAGTATTTT. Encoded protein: CATTGQGSDTQYF.

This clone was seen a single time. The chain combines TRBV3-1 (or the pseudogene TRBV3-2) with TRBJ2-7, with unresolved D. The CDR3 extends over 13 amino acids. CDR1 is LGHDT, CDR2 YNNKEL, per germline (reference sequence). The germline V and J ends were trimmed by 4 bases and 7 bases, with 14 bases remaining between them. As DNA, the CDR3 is TGTGCCAGCAGCCTAACTATCTCCCTAGAGCAGTACTTC. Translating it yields CASSLTISLEQYF.

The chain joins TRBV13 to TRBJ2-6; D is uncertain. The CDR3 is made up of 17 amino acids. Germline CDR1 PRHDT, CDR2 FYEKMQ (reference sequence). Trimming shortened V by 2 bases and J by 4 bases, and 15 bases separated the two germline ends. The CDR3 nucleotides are TGTGCCAGCAGCTTATACGAACGGTTCTCCGGGGCCAACGTCCTGACTTTC. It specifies CASSLYERFSGANVLTF.

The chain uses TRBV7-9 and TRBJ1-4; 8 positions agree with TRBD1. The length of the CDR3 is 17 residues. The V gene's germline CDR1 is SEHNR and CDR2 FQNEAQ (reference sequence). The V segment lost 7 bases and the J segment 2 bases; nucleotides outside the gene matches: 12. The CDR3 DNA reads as TGTGCCAGCACCACCGGGGTCCAGGGGGCTACTAATGAAAAACTGTTTTTT. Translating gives CASTTGVQGATNEKLFF.

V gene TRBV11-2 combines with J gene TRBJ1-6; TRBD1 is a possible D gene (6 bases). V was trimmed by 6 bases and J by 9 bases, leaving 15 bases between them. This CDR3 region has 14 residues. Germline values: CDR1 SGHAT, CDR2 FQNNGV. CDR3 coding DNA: TGTGCCAGCAGAAAACAGGGTGTAAGTTCACCCCTCCACTTT. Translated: CASRKQGVSSPLHF.

In DNA form, the CDR3 reads TGCGCCAGCAGCCAAGTTCTTTATGAAAAACTGTTTTTT. The encoded protein is CASSQVLYEKLFF. V usage is TRBV4-3 and J usage is TRBJ1-4, with unresolved D. CDR1 and CDR2 from the germline V gene are LGHNA and YSLEER. V was pared by 1 base and J by 6 bases, with 6 bases between. The CDR3 consists of 13 residues.

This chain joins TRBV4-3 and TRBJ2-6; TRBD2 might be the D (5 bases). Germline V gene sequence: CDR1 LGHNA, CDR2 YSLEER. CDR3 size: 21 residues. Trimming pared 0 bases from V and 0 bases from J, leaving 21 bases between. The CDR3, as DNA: TGCGCCAGCAGCCAAGAAGTTTCGGACTTCGGCTTCAGCTCTGGGGCCAACGTCCTGACTTTC. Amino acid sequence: CASSQEVSDFGFSSGANVLTF.

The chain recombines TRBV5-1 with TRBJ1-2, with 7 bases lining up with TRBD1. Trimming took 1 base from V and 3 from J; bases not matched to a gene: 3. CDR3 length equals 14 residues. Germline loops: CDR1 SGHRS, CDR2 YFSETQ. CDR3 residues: CASSLTGEDYGYTF. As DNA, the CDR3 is TGCGCCAGCAGCTTGACAGGGGAGGACTATGGCTACACCTTC.

The CDR3, as DNA: TGCGCCAGCAGCTTGGAGGACACCGGATTTGAAAAACTGTTTTTT. It codes for CASSLEDTGFEKLFF. This chain connects TRBV5-1 to TRBJ1-4, with a tentative D call TRBD1 (5 bases). Germline CDR1 is SGHRS and CDR2 is YFSETQ. CDR3 length: 15 amino acids. V was cut by 0 bases and J by 7 bases, with 13 bases left in between.

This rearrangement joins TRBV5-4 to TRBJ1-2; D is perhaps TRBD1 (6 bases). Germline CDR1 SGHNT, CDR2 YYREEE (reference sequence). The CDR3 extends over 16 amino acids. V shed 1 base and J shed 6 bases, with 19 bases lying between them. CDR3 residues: CASSLFTGFQYNGYTF. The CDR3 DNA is TGTGCCAGCAGCTTGTTCACAGGGTTTCAGTATAATGGCTACACCTTC.

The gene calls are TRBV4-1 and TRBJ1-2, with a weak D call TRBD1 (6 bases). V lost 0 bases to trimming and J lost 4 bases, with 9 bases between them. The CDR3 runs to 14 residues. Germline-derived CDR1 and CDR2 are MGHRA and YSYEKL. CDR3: CASSQETGAYGYTF. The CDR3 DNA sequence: TGCGCCAGCAGCCAAGAGACAGGAGCCTATGGCTACACCTTC.

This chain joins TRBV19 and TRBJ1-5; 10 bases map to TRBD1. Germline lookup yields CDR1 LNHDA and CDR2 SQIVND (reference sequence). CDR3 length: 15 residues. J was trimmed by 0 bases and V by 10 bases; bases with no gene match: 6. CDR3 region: CATRDRGASNQPQHF. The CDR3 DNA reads TGTGCCACCCGGGACAGGGGCGCTAGCAATCAGCCCCAGCATTTT.